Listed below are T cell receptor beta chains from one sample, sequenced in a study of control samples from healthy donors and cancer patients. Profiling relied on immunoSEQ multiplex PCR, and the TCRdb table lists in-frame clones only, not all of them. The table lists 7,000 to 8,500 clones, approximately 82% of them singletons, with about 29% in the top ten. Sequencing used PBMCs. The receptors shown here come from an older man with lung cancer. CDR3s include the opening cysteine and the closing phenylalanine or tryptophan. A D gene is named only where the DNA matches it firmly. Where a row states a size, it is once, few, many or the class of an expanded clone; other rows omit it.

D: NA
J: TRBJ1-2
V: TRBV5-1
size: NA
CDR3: CASSLEGRGDYGYTF
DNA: TGCGCCAGCAGCTTGGAGGGTCGGGGGGACTATGGCTACACCTTC

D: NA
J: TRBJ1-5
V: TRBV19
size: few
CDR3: CASSPTSNQPQHF
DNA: TGTGCCAGTAGCCCGACGAGCAATCAGCCCCAGCATTTT

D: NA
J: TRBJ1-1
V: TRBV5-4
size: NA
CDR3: CASSSGAPRANTEAFF
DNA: TGTGCCAGCAGCTCCGGCGCCCCAAGGGCAAACACTGAAGCTTTCTTT

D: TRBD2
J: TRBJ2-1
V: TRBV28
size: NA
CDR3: CASSLHGRVHEQFF
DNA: TGTGCCAGCAGTCTACACGGGAGGGTGCATGAGCAGTTCTTC

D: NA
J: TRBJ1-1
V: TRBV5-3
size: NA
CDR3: CARSLEGKTFF
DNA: TGTGCCAGAAGCTTGGAGGGGAAAACTTTCTTT

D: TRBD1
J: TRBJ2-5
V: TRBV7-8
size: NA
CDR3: CASSDTGTGGLETQYF
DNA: TGTGCCAGCAGCGATACCGGGACAGGGGGTTTAGAGACCCAGTACTTC

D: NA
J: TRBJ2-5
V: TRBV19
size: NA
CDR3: CASSIVSGAETQYF
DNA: TGTGCCAGTAGTATAGTTTCAGGGGCAGAGACCCAGTACTTC

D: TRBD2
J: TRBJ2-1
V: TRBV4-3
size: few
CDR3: CASSQLAGGNNEQFF
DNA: TGCGCCAGCAGCCAACTAGCGGGAGGAAACAATGAGCAGTTCTTC

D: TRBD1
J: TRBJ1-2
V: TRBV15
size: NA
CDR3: CATSRELGTAAYGYTF
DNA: TGTGCCACCAGCAGAGAACTAGGGACAGCGGCTTATGGCTACACCTTC

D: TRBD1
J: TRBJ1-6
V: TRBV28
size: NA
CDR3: CASSLTGSSYNSPLHF
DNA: TGTGCCAGCAGTCTGACAGGGAGCTCCTATAATTCACCCCTCCACTTT

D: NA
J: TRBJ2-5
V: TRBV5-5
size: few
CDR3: CASSLSRGQETQYF
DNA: TGTGCCAGCAGCTTGTCGCGGGGCCAAGAGACCCAGTACTTC

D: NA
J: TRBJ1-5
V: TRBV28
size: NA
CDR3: CASSLTSQPQHF
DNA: TGTGCCAGCAGTTTAACTAGTCAGCCCCAGCATTTT

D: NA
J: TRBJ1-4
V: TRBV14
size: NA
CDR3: CASSQDYPGLNEKLFF
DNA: TGTGCCAGCAGCCAAGATTATCCGGGACTTAATGAAAAACTGTTTTTT

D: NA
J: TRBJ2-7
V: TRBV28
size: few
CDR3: CASSLSNGNAYEQYF
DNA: TGTGCCAGCAGTTTATCGAACGGGAACGCCTACGAGCAGTACTTC

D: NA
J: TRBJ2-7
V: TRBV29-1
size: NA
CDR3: CSVVGDLSEQYF
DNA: TGCAGCGTTGTCGGGGACCTCTCCGAGCAGTACTTC

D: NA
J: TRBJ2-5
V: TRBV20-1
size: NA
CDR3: CSASGAVPVETQYF
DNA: TGCAGTGCTAGTGGGGCGGTCCCGGTAGAGACCCAGTACTTC

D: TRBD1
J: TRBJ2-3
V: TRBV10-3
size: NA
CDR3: CAISPGQGQDTQYF
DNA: TGTGCCATCAGCCCCGGACAGGGACAAGATACGCAGTATTTT

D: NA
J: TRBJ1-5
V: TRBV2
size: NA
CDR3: CASSSQGGGNQPQHF
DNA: TGTGCCAGCAGTTCGCAGGGTGGTGGCAATCAGCCCCAGCATTTT

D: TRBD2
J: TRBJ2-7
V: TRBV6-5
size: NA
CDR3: CASRQSGIGEQYF
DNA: TGTGCCAGCAGACAGAGCGGGATTGGCGAGCAGTACTTC

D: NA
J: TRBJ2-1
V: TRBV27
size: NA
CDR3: CASKGQGLNEQFF
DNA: TGTGCCAGCAAGGGGCAGGGGCTCAATGAGCAGTTCTTC

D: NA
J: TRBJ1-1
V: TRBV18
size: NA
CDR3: CASSPLGKSTEAFF
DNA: TGTGCCAGCTCACCACTAGGGAAATCCACTGAAGCTTTCTTT

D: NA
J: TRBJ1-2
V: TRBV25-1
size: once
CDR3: CASSTGTAGYTF
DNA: TGTGCCAGCAGTACAGGGACGGCTGGCTACACCTTC

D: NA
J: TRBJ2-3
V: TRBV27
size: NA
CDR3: CASSRGGGTDTQYF
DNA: TGTGCCAGCAGTCGGGGTGGTGGAACAGATACGCAGTATTTT

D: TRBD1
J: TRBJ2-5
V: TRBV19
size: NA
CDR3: CASSMFGRAGQGLQETQYF
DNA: TGTGCCAGTAGTATGTTCGGACGGGCTGGACAGGGCCTCCAAGAGACCCAGTACTTC

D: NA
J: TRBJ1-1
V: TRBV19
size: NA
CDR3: CASSERMNTEAFF
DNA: TGTGCCAGTAGTGAACGTATGAACACTGAAGCTTTCTTT

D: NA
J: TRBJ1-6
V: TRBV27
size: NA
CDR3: CASSAGQLYSPLHF
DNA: TGTGCCAGTTCTGCGGGACAACTTTACTCACCCCTCCACTTT